This TCR beta chain derives from a study of shared clonotypes between healthy human individuals. Study information: Plates per donor: three CD4 naive, three CD4 memory, two CD8 naive, one CD8 memory.

This clone was seen just once. What it binds is unknown. Assay execution proceeded at the deep level. Measured with immunoSEQ multiplex PCR; TCRdb has only the in-frame clones, and not every one. Of more than 2 million clones in the sample, 90% to 97% were seen once. Study-wide results and limits: Non-shared clonotypes had lower generation probabilities than clonotypes shared by all four sorted-subset donors. Even with large depth, rarefaction showed that sorted-subset sequencing was incomplete.

The V and J ends lost 1 base and 6 bases respectively, with 12 bases between them. The germline gives CDR1 MNHEY, CDR2 SVGAGI. This CDR3 spans 14 amino acids. V usage is TRBV6-5 and J usage is TRBJ1-1; a possible D gene is TRBD1 (6 bases). The sequence derives from a young man in good health. Sequenced input: naive CD4+ T cells sorted from blood. Subset of the sample: CD45RA+ positively selected. The CDR3 loop is CASSYLDRKPEAFF. CDR3 in DNA: TGTGCCAGCAGTTACTTGGACAGAAAGCCTGAAGCTTTCTTT.